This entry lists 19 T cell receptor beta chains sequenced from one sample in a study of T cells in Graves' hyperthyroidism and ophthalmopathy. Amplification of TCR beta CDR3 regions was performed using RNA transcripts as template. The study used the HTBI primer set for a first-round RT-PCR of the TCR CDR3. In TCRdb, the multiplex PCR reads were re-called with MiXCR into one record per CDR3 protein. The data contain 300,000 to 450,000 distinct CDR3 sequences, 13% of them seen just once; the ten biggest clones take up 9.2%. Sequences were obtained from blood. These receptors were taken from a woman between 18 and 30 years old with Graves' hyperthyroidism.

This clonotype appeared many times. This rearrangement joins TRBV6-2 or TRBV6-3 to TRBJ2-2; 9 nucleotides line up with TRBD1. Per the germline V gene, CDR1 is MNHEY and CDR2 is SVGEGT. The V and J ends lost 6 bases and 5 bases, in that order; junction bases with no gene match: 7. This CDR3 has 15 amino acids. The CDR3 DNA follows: TGTGCCAGCAGGGAACTGGGACAGGGTACCGGGGAGCTGTTTTTT. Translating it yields CASRELGQGTGELFF.

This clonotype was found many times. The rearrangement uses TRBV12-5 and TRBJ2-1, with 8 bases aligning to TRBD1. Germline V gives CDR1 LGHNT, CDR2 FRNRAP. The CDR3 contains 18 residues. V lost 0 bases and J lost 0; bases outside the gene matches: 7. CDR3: CASGLVLGQGSSYNEQFF. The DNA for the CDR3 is TGTGCTAGTGGTTTGGTATTAGGACAGGGAAGCTCCTACAATGAGCAGTTCTTC. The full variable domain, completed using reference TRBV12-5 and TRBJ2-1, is DARVTQTPRHKVTEMGQEVTMRCQPILGHNTVFWYRQTMMQGLELLAYFRNRAPLDDSGMPKDRFSAEMPDATLATLKIQPSEPRDSAVYFCASGLVLGQGSSYNEQFFGPGTRLTVL.

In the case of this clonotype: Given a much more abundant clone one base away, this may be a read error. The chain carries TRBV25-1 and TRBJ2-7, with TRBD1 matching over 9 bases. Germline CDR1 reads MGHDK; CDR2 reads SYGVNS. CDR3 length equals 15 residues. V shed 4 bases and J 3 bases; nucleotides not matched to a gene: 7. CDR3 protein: CASSAGQGTLYEQYF. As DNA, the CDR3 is TGTGCCAGCAGTGCGGGACAGGGAACCCTCTACGAGCAGTACTTC.

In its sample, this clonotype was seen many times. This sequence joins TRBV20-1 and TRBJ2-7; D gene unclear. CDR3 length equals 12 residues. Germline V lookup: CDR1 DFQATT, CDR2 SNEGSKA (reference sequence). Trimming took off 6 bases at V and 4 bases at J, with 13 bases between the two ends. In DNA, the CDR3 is TGCAGTGCCCCCGTCCAGGCTTACGAGCAGTACTTC. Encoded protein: CSAPVQAYEQYF.

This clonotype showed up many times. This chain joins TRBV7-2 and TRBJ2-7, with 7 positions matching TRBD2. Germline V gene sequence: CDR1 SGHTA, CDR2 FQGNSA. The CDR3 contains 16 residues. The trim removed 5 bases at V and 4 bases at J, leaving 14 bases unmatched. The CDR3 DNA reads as TGTGCCAGCAGCGTAGGCCTCTTGCGGGAGAAGTACGAGCAGTACTTC. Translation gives CASSVGLLREKYEQYF.

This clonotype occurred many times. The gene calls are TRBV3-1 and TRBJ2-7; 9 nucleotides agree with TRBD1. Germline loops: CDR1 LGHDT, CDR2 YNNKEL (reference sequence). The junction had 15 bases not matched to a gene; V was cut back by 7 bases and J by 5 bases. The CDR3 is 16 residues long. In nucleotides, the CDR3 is TGTGCCAGCACCAAAAACGAAGGTACAGGGGGCGACGAGCAGTACTTC. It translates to CASTKNEGTGGDEQYF.

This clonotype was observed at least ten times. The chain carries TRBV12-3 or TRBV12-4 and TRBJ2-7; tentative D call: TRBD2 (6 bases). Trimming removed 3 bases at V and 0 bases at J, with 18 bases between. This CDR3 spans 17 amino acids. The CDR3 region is CASSLVSGLPSSYEQYF. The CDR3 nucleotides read TGTGCCAGCAGTTTGGTCTCGGGACTCCCGAGCTCCTACGAGCAGTACTTC.

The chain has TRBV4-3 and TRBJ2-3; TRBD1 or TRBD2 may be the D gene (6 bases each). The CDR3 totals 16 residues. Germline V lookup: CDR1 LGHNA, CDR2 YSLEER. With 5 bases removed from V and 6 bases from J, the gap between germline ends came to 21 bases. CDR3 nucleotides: TGCGCCAGCAGCTTGGCAGAGGGCGGGACACAGGATACGCAGTATTTT. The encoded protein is CASSLAEGGTQDTQYF.

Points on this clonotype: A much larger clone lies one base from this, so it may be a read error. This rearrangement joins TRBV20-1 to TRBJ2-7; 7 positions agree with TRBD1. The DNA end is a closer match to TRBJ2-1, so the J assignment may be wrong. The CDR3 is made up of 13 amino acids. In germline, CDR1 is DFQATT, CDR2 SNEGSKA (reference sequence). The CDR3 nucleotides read TGCAGTGCTCACCGACAGGGAACCTACGAGCAGTTCTTC. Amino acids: CSAHRQGTYEQFF.

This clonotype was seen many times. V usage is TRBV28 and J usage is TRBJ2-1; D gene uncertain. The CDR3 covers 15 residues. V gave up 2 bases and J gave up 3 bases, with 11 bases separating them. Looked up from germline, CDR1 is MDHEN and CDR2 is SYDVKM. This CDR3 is CASSLGSDNYNEQFF. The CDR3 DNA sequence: TGTGCCAGCAGTTTAGGGTCAGATAACTACAATGAGCAGTTCTTC.

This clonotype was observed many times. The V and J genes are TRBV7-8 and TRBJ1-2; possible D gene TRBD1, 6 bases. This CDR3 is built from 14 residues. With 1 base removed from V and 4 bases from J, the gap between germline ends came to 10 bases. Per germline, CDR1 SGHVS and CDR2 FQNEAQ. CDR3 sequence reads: CASSLGTEIYGYTF. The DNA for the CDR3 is TGTGCCAGCAGCTTAGGGACAGAGATCTATGGCTACACCTTC.

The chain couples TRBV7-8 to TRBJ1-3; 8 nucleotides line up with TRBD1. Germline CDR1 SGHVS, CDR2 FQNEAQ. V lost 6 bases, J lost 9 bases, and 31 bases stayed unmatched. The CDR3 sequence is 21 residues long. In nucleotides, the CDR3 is TGTGCCAGCAGGAGGGACAGGATGGCCTCCAAGACAAACCCCGAGGGTAGCACCATATATTTT. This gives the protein CASRRDRMASKTNPEGSTIYF.

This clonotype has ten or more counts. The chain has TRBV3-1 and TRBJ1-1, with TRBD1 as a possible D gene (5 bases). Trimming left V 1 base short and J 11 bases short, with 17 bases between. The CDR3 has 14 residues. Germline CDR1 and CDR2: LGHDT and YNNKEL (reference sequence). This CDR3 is CASSQGVEGVNAFF. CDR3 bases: TGTGCCAGCAGCCAAGGCGTCGAAGGGGTTAACGCTTTCTTT.

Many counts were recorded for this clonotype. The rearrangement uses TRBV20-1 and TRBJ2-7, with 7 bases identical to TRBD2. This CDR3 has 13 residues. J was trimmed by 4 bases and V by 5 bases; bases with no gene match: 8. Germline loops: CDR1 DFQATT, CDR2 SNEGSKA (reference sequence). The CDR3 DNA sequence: TGCAGTGCTTGGGGGAGGGTTGGTTACGAGCAGTACTTC. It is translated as CSAWGRVGYEQYF.

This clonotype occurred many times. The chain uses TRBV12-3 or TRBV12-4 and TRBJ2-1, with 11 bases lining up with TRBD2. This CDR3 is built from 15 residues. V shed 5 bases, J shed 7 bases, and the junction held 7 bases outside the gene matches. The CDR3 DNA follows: TGTGCCAGCAGTCAAACTAGCGGGGGCGGGAATGAGCAGTTCTTC. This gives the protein CASSQTSGGGNEQFF.

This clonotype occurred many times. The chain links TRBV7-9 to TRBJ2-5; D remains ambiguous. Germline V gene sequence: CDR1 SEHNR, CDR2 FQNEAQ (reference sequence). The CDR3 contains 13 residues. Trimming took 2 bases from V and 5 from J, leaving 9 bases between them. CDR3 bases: TGTGCCAGCAGCTTATCAGACGCGGAGACCCAGTACTTC. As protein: CASSLSDAETQYF. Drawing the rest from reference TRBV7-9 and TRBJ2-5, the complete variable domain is DTGVSQNPRHKITKRGQNVTFRCDPISEHNRLYWYRQTLGQGPEFLTYFQNEAQLEKSRLLSDRFSAERPKGSFSTLEIQRTEQGDSAMYLCASSLSDAETQYFGPGTRLLVL.

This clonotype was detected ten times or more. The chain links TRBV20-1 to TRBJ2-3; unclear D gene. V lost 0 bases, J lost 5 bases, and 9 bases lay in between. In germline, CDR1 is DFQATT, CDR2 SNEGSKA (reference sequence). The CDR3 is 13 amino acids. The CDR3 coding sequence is TGCAGTGCTAGAGACACTCGTATAGATACGCAGTATTTT. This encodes CSARDTRIDTQYF.

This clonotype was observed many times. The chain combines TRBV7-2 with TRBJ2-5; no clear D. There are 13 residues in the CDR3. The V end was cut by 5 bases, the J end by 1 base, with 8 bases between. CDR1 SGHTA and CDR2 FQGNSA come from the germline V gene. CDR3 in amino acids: CASSPRFQETQYF. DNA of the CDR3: TGTGCCAGCAGCCCCAGATTCCAAGAGACCCAGTACTTC.

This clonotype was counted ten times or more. CDR3 DNA: TGTGCCAGTAGTATTTCGCCCACCAGACAAGCACGGAACACTGAAGCTTTCTTT. This codes for CASSISPTRQARNTEAFF. The chain carries TRBV19 and TRBJ1-1; D is ambiguous. V was trimmed by 3 bases and J by 1 base, leaving 21 bases between them. The CDR3 totals 18 residues. Germline V CDR1 and CDR2: LNHDA, SQIVND (reference sequence).